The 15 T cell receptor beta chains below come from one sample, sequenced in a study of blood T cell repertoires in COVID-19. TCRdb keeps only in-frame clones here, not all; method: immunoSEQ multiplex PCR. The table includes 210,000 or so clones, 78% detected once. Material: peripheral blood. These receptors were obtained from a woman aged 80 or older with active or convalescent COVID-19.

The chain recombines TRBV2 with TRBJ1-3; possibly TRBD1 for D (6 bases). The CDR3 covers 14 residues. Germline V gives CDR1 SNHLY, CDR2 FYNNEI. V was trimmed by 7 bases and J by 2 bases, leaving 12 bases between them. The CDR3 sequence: CASTRTVPGNTIYF. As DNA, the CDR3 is TGTGCCAGCACTAGGACAGTGCCTGGAAACACCATATATTTT.

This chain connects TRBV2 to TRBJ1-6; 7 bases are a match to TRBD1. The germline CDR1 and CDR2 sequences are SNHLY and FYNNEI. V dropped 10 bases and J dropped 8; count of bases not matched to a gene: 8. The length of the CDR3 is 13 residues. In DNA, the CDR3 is TGTGCCACAGTACAGGGGCTACATTCACCCCTCCACTTT. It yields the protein CATVQGLHSPLHF.

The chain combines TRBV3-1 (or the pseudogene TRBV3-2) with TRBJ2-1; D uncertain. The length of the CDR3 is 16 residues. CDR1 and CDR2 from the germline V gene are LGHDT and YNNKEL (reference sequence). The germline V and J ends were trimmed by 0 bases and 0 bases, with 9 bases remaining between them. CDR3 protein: CASSQDMSSSYNEQFF. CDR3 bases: TGTGCCAGCAGCCAAGACATGAGTAGCTCCTACAATGAGCAGTTCTTC.

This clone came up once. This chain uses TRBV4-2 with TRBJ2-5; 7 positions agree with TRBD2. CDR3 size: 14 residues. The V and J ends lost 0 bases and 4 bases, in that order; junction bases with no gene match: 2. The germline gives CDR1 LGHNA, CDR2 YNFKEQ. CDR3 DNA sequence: TGTGCCAGCAGCCAAGATGCGGGGGTAGAGACCCAGTACTTC. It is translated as CASSQDAGVETQYF.

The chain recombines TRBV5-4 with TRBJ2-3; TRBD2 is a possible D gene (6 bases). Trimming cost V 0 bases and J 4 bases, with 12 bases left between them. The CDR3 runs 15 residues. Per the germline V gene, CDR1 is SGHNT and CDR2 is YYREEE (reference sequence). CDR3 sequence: CASSLEGLRPDTQYF. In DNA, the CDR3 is TGTGCCAGCAGCTTGGAGGGACTGCGGCCAGATACGCAGTATTTT.

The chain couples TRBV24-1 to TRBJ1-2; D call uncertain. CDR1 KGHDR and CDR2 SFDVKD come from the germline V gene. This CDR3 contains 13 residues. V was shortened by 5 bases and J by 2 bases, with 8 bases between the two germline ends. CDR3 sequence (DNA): TGTGCCACCAGTGTTACGGGAAACTATGGCTACACCTTC. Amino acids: CATSVTGNYGYTF.

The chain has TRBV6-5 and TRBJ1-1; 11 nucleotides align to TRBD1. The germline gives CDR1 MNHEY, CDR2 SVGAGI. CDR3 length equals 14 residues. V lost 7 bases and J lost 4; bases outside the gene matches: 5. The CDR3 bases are TGTGCCAGCAAACTGGGGACAGGGGGCACTGAAGCTTTCTTT. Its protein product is CASKLGTGGTEAFF.

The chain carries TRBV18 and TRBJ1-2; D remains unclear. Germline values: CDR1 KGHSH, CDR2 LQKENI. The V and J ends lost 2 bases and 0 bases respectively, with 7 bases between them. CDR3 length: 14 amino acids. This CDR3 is CASSPSEANYGYTF. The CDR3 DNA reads TGTGCCAGCTCACCAAGCGAAGCTAACTATGGCTACACCTTC.

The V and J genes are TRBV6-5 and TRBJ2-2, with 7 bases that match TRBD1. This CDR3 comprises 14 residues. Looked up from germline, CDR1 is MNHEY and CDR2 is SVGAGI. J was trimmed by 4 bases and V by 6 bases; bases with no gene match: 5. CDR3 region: CASRRGQITGELFF. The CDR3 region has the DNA TGTGCCAGCAGAAGGGGGCAGATCACCGGGGAGCTGTTTTTT.

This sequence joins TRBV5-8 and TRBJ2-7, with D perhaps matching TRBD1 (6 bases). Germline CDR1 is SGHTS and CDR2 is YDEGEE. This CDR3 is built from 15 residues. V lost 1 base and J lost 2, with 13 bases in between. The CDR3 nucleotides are TGTGCCAGCAGCTTGACAGGGATGGTTACCTACGAGCAGTACTTC. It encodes CASSLTGMVTYEQYF.

The CDR3 DNA is TGTGCCAGCGGGCAGGGGGGCTCGGGCACTGAAGCTTTCTTT. Encoded protein: CASGQGGSGTEAFF. The chain combines TRBV2 with TRBJ1-1; 7 bases fit TRBD1. Trimming took 8 bases from V and 4 from J; bases not matched to a gene: 10. The germline V gene encodes CDR1 SNHLY and CDR2 FYNNEI. The CDR3 sequence is 14 residues long.

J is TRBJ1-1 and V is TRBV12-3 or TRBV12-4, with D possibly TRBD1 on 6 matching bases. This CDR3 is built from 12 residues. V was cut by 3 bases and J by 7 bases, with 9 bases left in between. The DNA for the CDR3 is TGTGCCAGCAGTTTCACGACAGGTGAAGCTTTCTTT. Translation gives CASSFTTGEAFF.

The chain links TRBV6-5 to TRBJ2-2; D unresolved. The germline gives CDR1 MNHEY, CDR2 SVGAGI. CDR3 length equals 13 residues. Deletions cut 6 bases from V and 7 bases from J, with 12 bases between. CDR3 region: CASRAVMVGELFF. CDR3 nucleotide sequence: TGTGCCAGCAGGGCGGTGATGGTCGGGGAGCTGTTTTTT.

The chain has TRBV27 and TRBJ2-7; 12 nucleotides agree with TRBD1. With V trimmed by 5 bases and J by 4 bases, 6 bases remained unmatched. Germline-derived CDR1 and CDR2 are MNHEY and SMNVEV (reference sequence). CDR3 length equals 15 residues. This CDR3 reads CASSEPGQGAYEQYF. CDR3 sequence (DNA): TGTGCCAGCAGTGAACCGGGACAGGGGGCGTACGAGCAGTACTTC.

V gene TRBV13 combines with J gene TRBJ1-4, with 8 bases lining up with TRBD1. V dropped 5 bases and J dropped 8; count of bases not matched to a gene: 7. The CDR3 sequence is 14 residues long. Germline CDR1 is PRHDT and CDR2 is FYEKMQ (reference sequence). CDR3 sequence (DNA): TGTGCCAGCAGCCAGGGGGCGCGTCAGGAAAAACTGTTTTTT. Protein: CASSQGARQEKLFF.